Below, one T cell receptor beta chain is given with its context. Its antigen is still unknown. The data belong to a study of glioma-infiltrating T cells after dendritic cell vaccination. Study-level background: Patients had newly diagnosed or recurrent glioblastoma and received dendritic cell vaccines.

Whole-study results and caveats: The cohort had few patients with full blood and tumor sets. Higher TCR clonality did not directly relate to longer survival.

The primer mix had 60 V beta and 13 J beta primers. The assay was immunoSEQ multiplex PCR, and TCRdb's table has in-frame clones only and misses some. The data hold about 110,000 clones, with around 90% observed a single time. Described time point: after dendritic cell vaccination, including at tumor progression/relapse. The receptor's source is a human donor with glioblastoma. The source was blood, collected after dendritic cell vaccination.

The CDR3 DNA is TGTGCCAGCAGATATAAGACAGGGGGTGACATTCAGTACTTC. Translation gives CASRYKTGGDIQYF. The chain couples TRBV28 to TRBJ2-4, with 9 bases aligning to TRBD1. This CDR3 contains 14 residues. The V and J ends lost 6 bases and 8 bases, in that order; junction bases with no gene match: 8. CDR1 is MDHEN, CDR2 SYDVKM, per germline. The variable domain in full, with the rest retrieved from reference TRBV28 and TRBJ2-4, is DVKVTQSSRYLVKRTGEKVFLECVQDMDHENMFWYRQDPGLGLRLIYFSYDVKMKEKGDIPEGYSVSREKKERFSLILESASTNQTSMYLCASRYKTGGDIQYFGAGTRLSVL.